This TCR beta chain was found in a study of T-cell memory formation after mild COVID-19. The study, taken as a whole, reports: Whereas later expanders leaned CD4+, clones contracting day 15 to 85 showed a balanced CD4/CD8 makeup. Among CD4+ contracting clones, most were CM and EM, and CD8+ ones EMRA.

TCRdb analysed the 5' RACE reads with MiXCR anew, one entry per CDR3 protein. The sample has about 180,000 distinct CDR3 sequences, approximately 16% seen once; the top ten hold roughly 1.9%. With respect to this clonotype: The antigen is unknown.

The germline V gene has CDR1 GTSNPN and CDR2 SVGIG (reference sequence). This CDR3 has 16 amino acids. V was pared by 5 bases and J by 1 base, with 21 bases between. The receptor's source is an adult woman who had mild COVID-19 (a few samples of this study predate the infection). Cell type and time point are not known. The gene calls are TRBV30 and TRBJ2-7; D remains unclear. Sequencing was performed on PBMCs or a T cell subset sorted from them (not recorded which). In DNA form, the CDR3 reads TGTGCCTGGTCCCCCCCGTGGCGGAGCCCTTCCTACGAGCAGTACTTC. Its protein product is CAWSPPWRSPSYEQYF. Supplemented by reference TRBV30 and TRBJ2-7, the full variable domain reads SQTIHQWPATLVQPVGSPLSLECTVEGTSNPNLYWYRQAAGRGLQLLFYSVGIGQISSEVPQNLSASRPQDRQFILSSKKLLLSDSGFYLCAWSPPWRSPSYEQYFGPGTRLTVT.